The entry below describes one T cell receptor beta chain. What it binds is not known. This sample is part of a study of OX40 agonist ivuxolimab in advanced cancers. Looking at the study overall: An agonistic anti-OX40 (CD134) antibody, ivuxolimab, was used to treat the patients. Eligibility rules accepted prior anti-PD-1, anti-PD-L1 or anti-CTLA-4 therapy, and 30% to 40% had some.

Study-wide results and caveats: Among the lowest levels of clonal expansion were found in partial responders at 0.1-3.0 mg/kg. Among T cells, CD8+ cells averaged more expanded clones than CD4+ cells.

Trimming cost V 3 bases and J 1 base, with 10 bases left between them. The CDR3 sequence is 15 residues long. Germline V gives CDR1 MNHNS, CDR2 SASEGT. Repertoires were generated with immunoSEQ multiplex PCR, while TCRdb's copy carries only in-frame clones and drops some. This sample has about 61,000 clones, with 92% found just once. The TCR comes from an adult with an advanced solid tumor such as melanoma, head and neck, liver or kidney cancer. The sample was CD4+ or CD8+ T cells sorted from blood, taken in a trial of the OX40 agonist ivuxolimab. This sequence joins TRBV6-1 and TRBJ1-5; D remains ambiguous. CDR3 DNA: TGTGCCAGCAGTGATCTGGTGGGGAGCAATCAGCCCCAGCATTTT. Its translation is CASSDLVGSNQPQHF.